This is a list of T cell receptor beta chains from one sample in a study of Ad26.COV2.S vaccination and SARS-CoV-2 variants. Only in-frame clones appear in the TCRdb table, and some are missing; sequencing was by immunoSEQ multiplex PCR. The profile shows 300,000 to 400,000 clones, approximately 90% of them singletons. The specimen comprised peripheral blood, sampled after recovery from COVID-19. The receptors shown here come from a human donor who had recovered from COVID-19. Both conserved end residues are part of each CDR3. Fields, in order: V gene, CDR3 protein.

TRBV9,CASSAQNREFEQFF
TRBV7-8,CASSFGTATNYGYTF
TRBV5-5,CASSPGGGGGYGYTF
TRBV6-6,CALRGQIYNEQFF
TRBV7-2,CASSPPGRYNEKLFF
TRBV15,CATSRDALYEQYF
TRBV2,CASRDPGTSGVTDTQYF
TRBV9,CASAGGARSYNEQFF
TRBV3-1/TRBV3-2,CASSQGYRTYEQYF
TRBV7-9,CASSPGQGSNNEQFF
TRBV7-6,CASSPGQGLDTQYF
TRBV5-4,CASSLSLEGNSPLHF
TRBV11-2,CASSLGPNSGNTIYF
TRBV9,CASSVRTGTYEQYF
TRBV15,CATSRDPGGQTNEKLFF
TRBV5-1,CASSLVTGARGTEAFF
TRBV19,CASSRDYSTDTQYF
TRBV5-1,CASSLGQTEAFF
TRBV24-1,CATSPDRAVGTDTQYF
TRBV3-1/TRBV3-2,CASRPPWGTGNSPLHF
TRBV6-5,CASSSGLAGYQETQYF
TRBV6-5,CASTRTGGVDGYTF